This T cell receptor (beta chain) was obtained from a study of blood T cell repertoires in COVID-19. Study in general: Samples came from the United States, Italy and Spain, spanning acute and convalescent COVID-19.

The protocol was immunoSEQ multiplex PCR, while the TCRdb copy is restricted to in-frame clones and leaves out a portion. The table shows tens of thousands of clones, with about 86% occurring only once. This receptor was obtained from an elderly woman with active or convalescent COVID-19. Material for sequencing was peripheral blood.

As DNA, the CDR3 is TGTGCCAGTAGTAGTGACAGGGGTAACTATGGCTACACCTTC. It encodes CASSSDRGNYGYTF. The V call is TRBV19, the J call TRBJ1-2, with 8 bases identical to TRBD1. J lost 1 base, V lost 4 bases, and 2 bases had no gene match. CDR1 LNHDA and CDR2 SQIVND come from the germline V gene (reference sequence). CDR3 length equals 14 residues.